Below, one T cell receptor (beta chain) is given with its context. A multiplex PCR was run with 60 Vbeta primers and 13 Jbeta primers. Method: immunoSEQ multiplex PCR; TCRdb's copy keeps in-frame clones and lacks some. The table records 130,000 or so clones, approximately 74% of them present only once. The sample belongs to a study of cytomegalovirus exposure and HLA in healthy donors. This CDR3 is 17 amino acids long. The junction had 12 bases not matched to a gene; V was cut back by 1 base and J by 5 bases. Germline CDR1 is SGHTA and CDR2 is FQGNSA. Sequencing used PBMCs. The chain recombines TRBV7-2 with TRBJ2-5, with 8 bases identical to TRBD2. The origin of this receptor is a man between 40 and 49 years old in good health and CMV-seropositive. The CDR3 DNA reads as TGTGCCAGCAGCTTAGTCGCGGGGGGCCTTGGGTTGGAGACCCAGTACTTC. It yields the protein CASSLVAGGLGLETQYF.